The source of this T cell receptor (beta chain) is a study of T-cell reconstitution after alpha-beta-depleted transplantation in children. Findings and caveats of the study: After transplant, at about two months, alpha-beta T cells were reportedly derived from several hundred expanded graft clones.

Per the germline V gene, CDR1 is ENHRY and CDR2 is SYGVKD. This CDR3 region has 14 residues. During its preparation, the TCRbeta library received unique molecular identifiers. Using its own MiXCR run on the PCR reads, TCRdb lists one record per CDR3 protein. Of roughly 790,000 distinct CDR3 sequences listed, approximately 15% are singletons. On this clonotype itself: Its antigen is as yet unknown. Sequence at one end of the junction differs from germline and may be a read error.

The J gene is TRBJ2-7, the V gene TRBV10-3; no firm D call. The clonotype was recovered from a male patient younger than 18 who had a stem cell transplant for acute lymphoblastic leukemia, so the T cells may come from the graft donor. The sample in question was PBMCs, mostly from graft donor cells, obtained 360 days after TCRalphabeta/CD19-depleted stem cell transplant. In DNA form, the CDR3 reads TGTGCCATCAGTGAGGCTGGGCAGGAATACGGGCAGTACTTC. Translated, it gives CAISEAGQEYGQYF.